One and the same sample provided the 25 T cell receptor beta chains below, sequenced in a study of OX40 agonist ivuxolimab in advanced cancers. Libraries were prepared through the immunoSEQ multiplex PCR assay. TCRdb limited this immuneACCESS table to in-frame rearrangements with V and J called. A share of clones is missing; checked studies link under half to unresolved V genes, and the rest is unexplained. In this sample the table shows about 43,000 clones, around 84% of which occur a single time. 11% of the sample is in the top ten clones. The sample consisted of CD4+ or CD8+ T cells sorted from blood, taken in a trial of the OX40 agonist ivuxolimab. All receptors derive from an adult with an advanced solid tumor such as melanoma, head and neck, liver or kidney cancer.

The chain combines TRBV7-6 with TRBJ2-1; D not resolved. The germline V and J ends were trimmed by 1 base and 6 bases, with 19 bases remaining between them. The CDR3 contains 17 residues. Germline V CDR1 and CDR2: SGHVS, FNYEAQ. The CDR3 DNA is TGTGCCAGCAGCTTAGTAGGGTCGGCAGGTTTAGGCAATGAGCAGTTCTTC. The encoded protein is CASSLVGSAGLGNEQFF.

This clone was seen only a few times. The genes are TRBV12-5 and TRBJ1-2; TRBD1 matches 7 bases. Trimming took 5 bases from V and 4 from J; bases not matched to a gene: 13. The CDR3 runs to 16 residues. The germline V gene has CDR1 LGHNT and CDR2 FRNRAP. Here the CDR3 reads CASGTPETGNVYGYTF. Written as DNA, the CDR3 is TGTGCTAGTGGTACCCCCGAGACAGGGAACGTCTATGGCTACACCTTC. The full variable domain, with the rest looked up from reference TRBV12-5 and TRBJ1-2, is DARVTQTPRHKVTEMGQEVTMRCQPILGHNTVFWYRQTMMQGLELLAYFRNRAPLDDSGMPKDRFSAEMPDATLATLKIQPSEPRDSAVYFCASGTPETGNVYGYTFGSGTRLTVV.

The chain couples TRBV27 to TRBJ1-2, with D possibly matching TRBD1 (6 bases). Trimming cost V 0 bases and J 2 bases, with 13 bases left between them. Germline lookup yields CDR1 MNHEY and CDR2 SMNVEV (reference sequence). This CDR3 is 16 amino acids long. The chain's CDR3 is CASSLSEGQTNYGYTF. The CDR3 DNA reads TGTGCCAGCAGTTTATCTGAGGGACAAACAAACTATGGCTACACCTTC.

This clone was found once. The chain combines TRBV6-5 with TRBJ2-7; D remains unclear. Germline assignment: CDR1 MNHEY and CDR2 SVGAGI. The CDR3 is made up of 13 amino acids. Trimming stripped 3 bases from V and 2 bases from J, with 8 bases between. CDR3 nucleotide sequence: TGTGCCAGCAGTTATGGCATGGCCTACGAGCAGTACTTC. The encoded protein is CASSYGMAYEQYF.

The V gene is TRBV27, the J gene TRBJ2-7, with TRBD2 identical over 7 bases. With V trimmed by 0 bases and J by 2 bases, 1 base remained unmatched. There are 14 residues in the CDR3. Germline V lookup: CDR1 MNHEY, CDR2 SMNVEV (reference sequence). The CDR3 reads CASSLSAGPYEQYF. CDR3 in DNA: TGTGCCAGCAGTTTATCAGCGGGACCCTACGAGCAGTACTTC.

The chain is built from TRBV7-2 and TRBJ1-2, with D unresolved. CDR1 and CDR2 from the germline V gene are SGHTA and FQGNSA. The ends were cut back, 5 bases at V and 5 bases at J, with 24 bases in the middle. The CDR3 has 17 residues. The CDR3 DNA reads TGTGCCAGCAGCCTATGGGGTGGTAGGGAATCTTTTTATGGCTACACCTTC. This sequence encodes CASSLWGGRESFYGYTF.

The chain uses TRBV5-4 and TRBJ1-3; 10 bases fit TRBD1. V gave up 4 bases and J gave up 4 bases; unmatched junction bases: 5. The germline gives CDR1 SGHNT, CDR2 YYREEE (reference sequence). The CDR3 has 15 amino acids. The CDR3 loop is CASSRGTGEGNTIYF. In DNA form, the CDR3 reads TGTGCCAGCAGCCGAGGGACAGGGGAAGGAAACACCATATATTTT.

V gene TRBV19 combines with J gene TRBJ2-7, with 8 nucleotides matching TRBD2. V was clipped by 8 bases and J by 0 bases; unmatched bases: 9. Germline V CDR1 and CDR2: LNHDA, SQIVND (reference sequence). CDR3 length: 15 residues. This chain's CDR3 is CASGAGAAPSYEQYF. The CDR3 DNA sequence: TGTGCCAGTGGAGCGGGAGCTGCCCCCTCCTACGAGCAGTACTTC.

CDR3 amino acids: CASSTGAQETQYF. The CDR3 DNA reads as TGTGCCAGCAGTACAGGGGCCCAAGAGACCCAGTACTTC. The chain is built from TRBV21-1 and TRBJ2-5; the D segment call TRBD1 is taken from the table without a DNA check. TRBV21-1 is noted as a pseudogene. The CDR3 length is 13 residues.

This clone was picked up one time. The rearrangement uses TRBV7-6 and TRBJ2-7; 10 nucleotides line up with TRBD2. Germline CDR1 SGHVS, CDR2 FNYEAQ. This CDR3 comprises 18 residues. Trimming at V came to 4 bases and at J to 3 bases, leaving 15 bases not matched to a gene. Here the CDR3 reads CASSSGGASGSMGYEQYF. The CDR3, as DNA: TGTGCCAGCAGCTCAGGGGGGGCTAGCGGGAGCATGGGCTACGAGCAGTACTTC.

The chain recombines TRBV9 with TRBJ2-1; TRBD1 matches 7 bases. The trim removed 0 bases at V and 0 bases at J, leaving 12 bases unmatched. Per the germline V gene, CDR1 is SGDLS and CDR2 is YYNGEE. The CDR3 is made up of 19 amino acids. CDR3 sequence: CASSVETTGVPSSYNEQFF. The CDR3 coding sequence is TGTGCCAGCAGCGTAGAAACCACAGGGGTCCCAAGCTCCTACAATGAGCAGTTCTTC.

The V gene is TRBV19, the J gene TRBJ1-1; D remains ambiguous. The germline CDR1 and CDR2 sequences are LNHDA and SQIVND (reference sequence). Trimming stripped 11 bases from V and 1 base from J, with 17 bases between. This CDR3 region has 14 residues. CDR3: CACEAAPQNTEAFF. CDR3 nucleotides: TGTGCCTGTGAGGCGGCCCCACAGAACACTGAAGCTTTCTTT.

The CDR3 region has the DNA TGTGCCAGCAGTGAGGAGGGGGGCTACTATGGCTACACCTTC. Its translation is CASSEEGGYYGYTF. The chain employs TRBV27 and TRBJ1-2; D may be TRBD1 (6 bases). Trimming took off 5 bases at V and 3 bases at J, with 13 bases between the two ends. Germline loops: CDR1 MNHEY, CDR2 SMNVEV (reference sequence). The CDR3 is made up of 14 amino acids.

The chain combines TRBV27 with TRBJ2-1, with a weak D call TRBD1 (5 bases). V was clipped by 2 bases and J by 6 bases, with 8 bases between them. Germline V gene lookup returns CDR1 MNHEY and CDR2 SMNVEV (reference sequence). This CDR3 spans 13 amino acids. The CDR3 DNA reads TGTGCCAGCAGTTTAAGACAGCTCAATGAGCAGTTCTTC. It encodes CASSLRQLNEQFF.

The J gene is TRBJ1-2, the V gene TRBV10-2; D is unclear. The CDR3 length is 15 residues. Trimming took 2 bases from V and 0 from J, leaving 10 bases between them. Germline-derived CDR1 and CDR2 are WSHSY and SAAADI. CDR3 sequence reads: CASSEGRTANYGYTF. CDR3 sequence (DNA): TGCGCCAGCAGTGAGGGGAGAACTGCTAACTATGGCTACACCTTC.

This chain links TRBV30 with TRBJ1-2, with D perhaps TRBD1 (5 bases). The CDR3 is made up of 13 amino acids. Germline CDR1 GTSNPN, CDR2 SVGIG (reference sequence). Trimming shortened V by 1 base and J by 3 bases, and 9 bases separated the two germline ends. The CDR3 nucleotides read TGTGCCTGGAGTGAAAAGGGGCACTATGGCTACACCTTC. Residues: CAWSEKGHYGYTF.

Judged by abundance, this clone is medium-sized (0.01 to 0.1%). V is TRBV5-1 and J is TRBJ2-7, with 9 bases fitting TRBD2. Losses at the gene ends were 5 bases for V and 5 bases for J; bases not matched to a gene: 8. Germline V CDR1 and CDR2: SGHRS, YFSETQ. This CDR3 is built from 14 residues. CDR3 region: CASSPSGTIDEQYF. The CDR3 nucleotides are TGCGCCAGCAGTCCTAGCGGGACCATTGACGAGCAGTACTTC.

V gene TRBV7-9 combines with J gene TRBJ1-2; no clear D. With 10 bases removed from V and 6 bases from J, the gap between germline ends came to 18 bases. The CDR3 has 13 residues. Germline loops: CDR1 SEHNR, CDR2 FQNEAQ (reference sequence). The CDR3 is CATSMGRSDGYTF. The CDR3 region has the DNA TGTGCCACCTCTATGGGTAGAAGTGATGGCTACACCTTC. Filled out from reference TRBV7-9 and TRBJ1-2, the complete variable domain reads DTGVSQNPRHKITKRGQNVTFRCDPISEHNRLYWYRQTLGQGPEFLTYFQNEAQLEKSRLLSDRFSAERPKGSFSTLEIQRTEQGDSAMYLCATSMGRSDGYTFGSGTRLTVV.

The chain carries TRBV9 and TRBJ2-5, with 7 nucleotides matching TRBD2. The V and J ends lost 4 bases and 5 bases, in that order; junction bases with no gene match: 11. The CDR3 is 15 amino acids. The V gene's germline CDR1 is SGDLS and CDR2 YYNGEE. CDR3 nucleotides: TGTGCCAGCAGCTCCTCGGGGGGTACTGGGGAGACCCAGTACTTC. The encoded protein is CASSSSGGTGETQYF.

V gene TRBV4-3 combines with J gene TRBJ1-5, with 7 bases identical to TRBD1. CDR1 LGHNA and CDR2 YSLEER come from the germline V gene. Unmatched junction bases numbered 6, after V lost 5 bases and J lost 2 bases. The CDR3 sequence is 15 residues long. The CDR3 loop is CASSMTDRGNQPQHF. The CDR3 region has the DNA TGCGCCAGCAGCATGACCGACAGGGGCAATCAGCCCCAGCATTTT.

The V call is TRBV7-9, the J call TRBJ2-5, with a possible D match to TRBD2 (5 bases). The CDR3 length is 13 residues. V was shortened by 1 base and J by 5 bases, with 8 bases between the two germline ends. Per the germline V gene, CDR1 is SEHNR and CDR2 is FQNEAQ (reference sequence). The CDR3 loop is CASSLVLAETQYF. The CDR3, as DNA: TGTGCCAGCAGCTTAGTTTTAGCGGAGACCCAGTACTTC.

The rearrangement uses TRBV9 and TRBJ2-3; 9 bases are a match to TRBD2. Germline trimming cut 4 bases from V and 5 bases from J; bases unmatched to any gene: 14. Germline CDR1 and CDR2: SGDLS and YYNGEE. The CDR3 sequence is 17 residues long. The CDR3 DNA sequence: TGTGCCAGCAGCACCCCAGTAGCGGGAGATCCCGGAGATACGCAGTATTTT. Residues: CASSTPVAGDPGDTQYF.

The CDR3 coding sequence is TGCGCCAGCAGCGAGGGGAATCCAGGGTCTTTTAATGAAAAACTGTTTTTT. It specifies CASSEGNPGSFNEKLFF. The rearrangement links TRBV5-1 to TRBJ1-4, with D perhaps matching TRBD1 (5 bases). Germline lookup yields CDR1 SGHRS and CDR2 YFSETQ. The V end lost 4 bases, the J end lost 4 bases, and 20 bases lay between the germline ends. The CDR3 spans 17 residues.

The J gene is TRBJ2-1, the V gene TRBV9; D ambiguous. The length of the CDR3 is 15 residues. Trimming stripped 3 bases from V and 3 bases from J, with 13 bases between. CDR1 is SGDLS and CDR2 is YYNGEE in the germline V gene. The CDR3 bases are TGTGCCAGCAGCGCGGAGCCCAAGGTCTACAATGAGCAGTTCTTC. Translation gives CASSAEPKVYNEQFF.

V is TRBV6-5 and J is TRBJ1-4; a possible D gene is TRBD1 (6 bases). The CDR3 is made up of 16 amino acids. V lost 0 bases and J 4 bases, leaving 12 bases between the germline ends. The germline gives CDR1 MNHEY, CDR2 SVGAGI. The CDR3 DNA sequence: TGTGCCAGCAGTTACTCTGAGGACAGTTTTAATGAAAAACTGTTTTTT. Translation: CASSYSEDSFNEKLFF.